The 29 T cell receptor beta chains below all came from one sample that was sequenced in a study of T cells after yellow fever vaccination. TCRdb passed the 5' RACE reads through MiXCR, listing each CDR3 protein once. Of approximately 510,000 distinct CDR3 sequences listed, 20% to 25% are singletons. The sample was PBMCs, taken around 3 weeks after the first yellow fever vaccination. The receptors originated from a young man who received the YFV17D yellow fever vaccine.

The V call is TRBV4-3, the J call TRBJ2-5, with 14 bases that match TRBD2. Trimming took 3 bases from V and 7 from J; bases not matched to a gene: 13. CDR3 length equals 18 residues. CDR1 and CDR2 from the germline V gene are LGHNA and YSLEER. For the CDR3, the DNA is TGCGCCAGCAGCCAGGGCACCGGGACTAGCGGGGGCTTGAGGACCCAGTACTTC. Its translation: CASSQGTGTSGGLRTQYF.

The J gene is TRBJ1-1, the V gene TRBV18; 8 bases fit TRBD1. After removal of 3 bases from V and 11 bases from J, the junction contained 2 bases not matched to a gene. The CDR3 extends over 11 amino acids. The germline V gene encodes CDR1 KGHSH and CDR2 LQKENI. Here the CDR3 DNA reads TGTGCCAGCTCACCGGGGACAGGCGCTTTCTTT. Its protein product is CASSPGTGAFF.

The chain joins TRBV6-2 or TRBV6-3 to TRBJ2-1; weak D call: TRBD2 (6 bases). The CDR3 is 15 residues long. CDR1 and CDR2 (germline): MNHEY, SVGEGT. The V and J ends lost 10 bases and 4 bases respectively, with 20 bases between them. The CDR3 DNA reads as TGTGCCACCACGGAGGGTCACCCCTTTTACAATGAGCAGTTCTTC. It codes for CATTEGHPFYNEQFF.

This clonotype was counted between two and nine times. This chain uses TRBV20-1 with TRBJ1-5, with TRBD1 as a possible D gene (5 bases). Looked up from germline, CDR1 is DFQATT and CDR2 is SNEGSKA (reference sequence). Trimming shortened V by 5 bases and J by 2 bases, and 10 bases separated the two germline ends. This CDR3 comprises 13 residues. CDR3 DNA sequence: TGCAGTGCTTCCGGGGGTGGCAATCAGCCCCAGCATTTT. It specifies CSASGGGNQPQHF.

The J gene is TRBJ2-3, the V gene TRBV6-5, with a possible D match to TRBD2 (6 bases). The ends were cut back, 7 bases at V and 5 bases at J, with 10 bases in the middle. This CDR3 comprises 12 residues. CDR1 and CDR2 from the germline V gene are MNHEY and SVGAGI. CDR3 nucleotide sequence: TGTGCCAGCACCCCCGGGGGAGATACGCAGTATTTT. Translating it yields CASTPGGDTQYF.

The chain joins TRBV29-1 to TRBJ2-5, with D uncertain. The ends were cut back, 0 bases at V and 4 bases at J, with 18 bases in the middle. This CDR3 contains 16 residues. Per the germline V gene, CDR1 is SQVTM and CDR2 is ANQGSEA. This chain's CDR3 is CSVEDLPQAERETQYF. CDR3 nucleotide sequence: TGCAGCGTTGAAGATCTCCCCCAGGCAGAGCGAGAGACCCAGTACTTC.

This clonotype appeared once. The chain carries TRBV19 and TRBJ1-3; TRBD1 matches at 7 bases. V dropped 4 bases and J dropped 3; count of bases not matched to a gene: 6. CDR1 LNHDA and CDR2 SQIVND come from the germline V gene (reference sequence). The CDR3 is made up of 15 amino acids. CDR3 sequence: CASSNRDSRGNTIYF. The CDR3 DNA sequence: TGTGCCAGTAGTAACCGGGACAGCCGTGGAAACACCATATATTTT.

This clonotype has a handful of counts. The rearrangement joins TRBV27 to TRBJ1-2; D perhaps matches TRBD1 (5 bases). The CDR3 runs 14 residues. Germline CDR1 reads MNHEY; CDR2 reads SMNVEV (reference sequence). Trimming stripped 5 bases from V and 7 bases from J, with 17 bases between. As DNA, the CDR3 is TGTGCCAGCAGTCCGGGGCAGGGTGTTGGTGGCTACACCTTC. Translated: CASSPGQGVGGYTF.

This clonotype has a handful of counts. The rearrangement links TRBV6-1 to TRBJ2-1, with D possibly called TRBD1 or TRBD2 (6 bases each). The CDR3 runs 13 residues. V shed 7 bases and J shed 10 bases, with 17 bases lying between them. Germline-derived CDR1 and CDR2 are MNHNS and SASEGT. The CDR3, as DNA: TGTGCCAGCACTCTTAGGGGGGCCGGAGAGCAGTTCTTC. Its translation is CASTLRGAGEQFF.

V is TRBV7-8 and J is TRBJ1-6; D gene ambiguous. Germline V gives CDR1 SGHVS, CDR2 FQNEAQ. Trimming left V 2 bases short and J 9 bases short, with 5 bases between. The CDR3 loop spans 12 amino acids. CDR3 sequence (DNA): TGTGCCAGCAGCTTAAACGGTTCACCCCTCCACTTT. Its protein product is CASSLNGSPLHF. Full variable domain (remainder filled in from reference TRBV7-8 and TRBJ1-6): GAGVSQSPRYKVAKRGQDVALRCDPISGHVSLFWYQQALGQGPEFLTYFQNEAQLDKSGLPSDRFFAERPEGSVSTLKIQRTQQEDSAVYLCASSLNGSPLHFGNGTRLTVT.

There are a few counts of this clonotype. This chain joins TRBV11-1 and TRBJ2-6; 10 nucleotides align to TRBD1. CDR3 length equals 18 residues. CDR1 SGHAT and CDR2 FQDESV come from the germline V gene (reference sequence). Losses at the gene ends were 3 bases for V and 1 base for J; bases not matched to a gene: 6. The CDR3 DNA is TGTGCCAGCAGCTTGAGGGGGACAGGGGTTTCTGGGGCCAACGTCCTGACTTTC. Translating it yields CASSLRGTGVSGANVLTF.

This chain joins TRBV4-3 and TRBJ2-7; 8 bases are a match to TRBD1. V was pared by 4 bases and J by 1 base, with 3 bases of the junction left unmatched. The CDR3 sequence is 14 residues long. Germline V gene data show CDR1 as LGHNA and CDR2 as YSLEER. The CDR3 DNA reads as TGCGCCAGCAGCCCCGGGACAGGTTCCTACGAGCAGTACGTC. It yields the protein CASSPGTGSYEQYV.

This clonotype was counted only a few times. This chain joins TRBV4-2 and TRBJ2-1, with TRBD2 matching 7 bases. The J segment lost 10 bases and the V segment lost 0 bases, leaving 6 bases of the junction unmatched. CDR3 length: 14 amino acids. The V gene's germline CDR1 is LGHNA and CDR2 YNFKEQ. The CDR3 coding sequence is TGTGCCAGCAGCCAAGACGAACTAGCGCCCGAGCAGTTCTTC. It codes for CASSQDELAPEQFF.

A few counts support this clonotype. The chain uses TRBV19 and TRBJ2-7; D is perhaps TRBD1 or TRBD2 (6 bases each). This CDR3 comprises 16 residues. Trimming removed 5 bases at V and 0 bases at J, with 17 bases between. CDR1 and CDR2 from the germline V gene are LNHDA and SQIVND (reference sequence). For the CDR3, the DNA is TGTGCCAGTAGTGTGGAATCGGGGGCTAGCTCCTACGAGCAGTACGTC. This translates into CASSVESGASSYEQYV.

This clonotype has only a few counts. The chain carries TRBV5-6 and TRBJ2-3, with TRBD2 matching 9 bases. V lost 4 bases and J lost 7; bases outside the gene matches: 16. Germline CDR1 and CDR2: SGHDT and YYEEEE. The CDR3 has 17 amino acids. The CDR3 DNA is TGTGCCAGCAGCCCGACCCGGAGGCGGGGGGGGGAATATACGCAGTATTTT. The encoded protein is CASSPTRRRGGEYTQYF.

The chain recombines TRBV5-6 with TRBJ1-1; TRBD1 might be the D (6 bases). The CDR3 covers 14 residues. V lost 2 bases and J lost 6, with 14 bases in between. Germline CDR1 SGHDT, CDR2 YYEEEE. The CDR3 region is CASSFGGVVAEAFF. Written as DNA, the CDR3 is TGTGCCAGCAGCTTTGGGGGCGTGGTGGCTGAAGCTTTCTTT.

This chain links TRBV2 with TRBJ2-4, with a possible D match to TRBD2 (7 bases). CDR3 length equals 13 residues. With 10 bases removed from V and 7 bases from J, the gap between germline ends came to 17 bases. Germline V gene data show CDR1 as SNHLY and CDR2 as FYNNEI. The CDR3: CATQQEGGNIQYF. The CDR3 DNA sequence: TGTGCCACCCAACAAGAGGGGGGGAACATTCAGTACTTC.

V usage is TRBV6-5 and J usage is TRBJ2-7; D might be TRBD1 (5 bases). Germline V CDR1 and CDR2: MNHEY, SVGAGI. The V gene lost 0 bases and the J gene lost 7 bases, with 19 bases spanning the gap. The CDR3 is made up of 16 amino acids. The DNA of the CDR3 is TGTGCCAGCAGTTACTCGGATGTGGGTAGGGGCTTTGAGCAGTACTTC. Protein: CASSYSDVGRGFEQYF.

The gene calls are TRBV12-3 or TRBV12-4 and TRBJ1-1; TRBD1 is a possible D gene (5 bases). Trimming removed 2 bases from V and 6 bases from J, with 13 bases in between. The CDR3 contains 14 residues. For the CDR3, the DNA is TGTGCCAGCAGTTTACGGGGGGTGGGCTCTGAAGCTTTCTTT. This translates into CASSLRGVGSEAFF.

This clonotype was detected a few times. The rearrangement links TRBV29-1 to TRBJ2-3, with D possibly matching TRBD2 (6 bases). V lost 3 bases and J lost 6, with 13 bases in between. This CDR3 has 13 residues. Germline V lookup: CDR1 SQVTM, CDR2 ANQGSEA. Written as DNA, the CDR3 is TGCAGCGTTGAGGAGACTAGTTACGATACGCAGTATTTT. Residues: CSVEETSYDTQYF.

The CDR3, as DNA: TGTGCCAGCTCACCCATTCTAAAATCCGGGACAGAGAGCTACGAGCAGTACTTC. It codes for CASSPILKSGTESYEQYF. The chain is built from TRBV18 and TRBJ2-7; TRBD1 matches 7 bases. There are 18 residues in the CDR3. Germline-derived CDR1 and CDR2 are KGHSH and LQKENI. Trimming removed 3 bases from V and 3 bases from J; junction bases left unmatched: 17.

The sample holds a few counts of this clonotype. V gene TRBV5-4 combines with J gene TRBJ2-1, with D perhaps matching TRBD1 (5 bases). This CDR3 has 11 residues. V was shortened by 4 bases and J by 10 bases, with 9 bases between the two germline ends. Germline loops: CDR1 SGHNT, CDR2 YYREEE (reference sequence). The chain's CDR3 is CASSLRQEQFF. In DNA form, the CDR3 reads TGTGCCAGCAGCCTCCGACAGGAGCAGTTCTTC.

The CDR3 region has the DNA TGCGCCAGCAGCCAAGTTTATCAGGGGACTGAGCAGTTCTTC. This gives the protein CASSQVYQGTEQFF. The chain carries TRBV4-3 and TRBJ2-1; possibly TRBD1 for D (6 bases). This CDR3 region has 14 residues. Germline values: CDR1 LGHNA, CDR2 YSLEER. Trimming stripped 1 base from V and 9 bases from J, with 13 bases between.

The chain is built from TRBV6-4 and TRBJ2-6; D gene uncertain. The germline V gene has CDR1 MRHNA and CDR2 SNTAGT. With 8 bases removed from V and 0 bases from J, the gap between germline ends came to 5 bases. The length of the CDR3 is 13 residues. In DNA, the CDR3 is TGTGCCAGCGGGCACTCTGGGGCCAACGTCCTGACTTTC. Protein sequence: CASGHSGANVLTF.

This clonotype was observed a handful of times. V and J are TRBV20-1 and TRBJ2-3, with a possible D match to TRBD2 (5 bases). The germline CDR1 and CDR2 sequences are DFQATT and SNEGSKA (reference sequence). Trimming stripped 0 bases from V and 4 bases from J, with 14 bases between. The CDR3 runs 15 residues. The DNA of the CDR3 is TGCAGTGCTAGAGAAAACCGGGGAAGCCCAGATACGCAGTATTTT. This sequence encodes CSARENRGSPDTQYF.

The chain carries TRBV7-9 and TRBJ1-2, with 7 bases identical to TRBD1. The J segment lost 8 bases and the V segment lost 2 bases, leaving 5 bases of the junction unmatched. The CDR3 sequence is 13 residues long. CDR1 is SEHNR, CDR2 FQNEAQ, per germline (reference sequence). DNA for the CDR3: TGTGCCAGCAGCTTAACCGGACAGGTCGGCTACACCTTC. Translating gives CASSLTGQVGYTF.

Of note for this clonotype: A read error is possible here, since a much larger clone lies one base away. The DNA for the CDR3 is TGTGCCAGCAGCTTACAGCAGGGTTGGCAAGAGACCCAGTACTTC. Residues: CASSLQQGWQETQYF. This chain uses TRBV7-9 with TRBJ2-5; TRBD1 is a possible D gene (5 bases). Germline CDR1 is SEHNR and CDR2 is FQNEAQ (reference sequence). Trimming pared 2 bases from V and 2 bases from J, leaving 12 bases between. The CDR3 is made up of 15 amino acids.

This clonotype showed up just a few times. V usage is TRBV9 and J usage is TRBJ2-3; the D gene is possibly TRBD2 (7 bases). The CDR3 is 18 amino acids. CDR1 is SGDLS and CDR2 is YYNGEE in the germline V gene. V lost 0 bases and J 0 bases, leaving 17 bases between the germline ends. The CDR3, as DNA: TGTGCCAGCAGCGTAGACGGGGGGCCTCCCTCTAGCACAGATACGCAGTATTTT. Translating it yields CASSVDGGPPSSTDTQYF.

This clonotype is a singleton in its sample. The J gene is TRBJ2-1, the V gene TRBV9; a possible D gene is TRBD2 (6 bases). The germline V gene has CDR1 SGDLS and CDR2 YYNGEE. V lost 4 bases, J lost 5 bases, and 19 bases lay in between. The CDR3 is made up of 16 amino acids. CDR3 sequence reads: CASSPRGIRLDNEQFF. CDR3 bases: TGTGCCAGCAGCCCCCGGGGGATCCGCCTCGACAATGAGCAGTTCTTC.